The rows below give T cell receptor beta chains drawn from one sample of a study of blood T cells in healthy people across ages. TCRdb reprocessed the 5' RACE reads via MiXCR and lists one record per CDR3 protein. Here the sample spans around 1,500,000 distinct CDR3 sequences, around 39% being singletons. Sequenced sample: blood. The receptors here all came from a woman under 30 in good health. CDR3s leave out the opening cysteine and the closing phenylalanine or tryptophan. Fields, in order: V gene, J gene, D gene, CDR3 protein. D genes are given only for firm matches.

V gene: TRBV5-1; J gene: TRBJ2-3; D gene: -; CDR3 protein: ASSLGSEGDTQY
V gene: TRBV10-1; J gene: TRBJ1-2; D gene: TRBD1; CDR3 protein: ASSESSDRGLLSGYT
V gene: TRBV20-1; J gene: TRBJ2-3; D gene: TRBD1; CDR3 protein: SAGTGVFTDTQY
V gene: TRBV19; J gene: TRBJ2-3; D gene: -; CDR3 protein: ASSIERTDTQY
V gene: TRBV29-1; J gene: TRBJ2-3; D gene: TRBD2; CDR3 protein: SVEIAGVSDTQY
V gene: TRBV6-1; J gene: TRBJ1-4; D gene: -; CDR3 protein: ASRNSPGNTNEKLF
V gene: TRBV20-1; J gene: TRBJ1-6; D gene: -; CDR3 protein: SAPSDSPLH
V gene: TRBV18; J gene: TRBJ2-1; D gene: -; CDR3 protein: ASSQVGNNNEQF
V gene: TRBV6-1; J gene: TRBJ2-3; D gene: TRBD1; CDR3 protein: ASSGPTGAPTDTQY
V gene: TRBV30; J gene: TRBJ2-4; D gene: -; CDR3 protein: AWTGGAKNIQY
V gene: TRBV7-9; J gene: TRBJ2-5; D gene: -; CDR3 protein: ASSGTYNEQY
V gene: TRBV15; J gene: TRBJ2-5; D gene: -; CDR3 protein: ATSSMGFQETQY
V gene: TRBV5-1; J gene: TRBJ2-7; D gene: -; CDR3 protein: ASSLPGQVYEQY
V gene: TRBV10-3; J gene: TRBJ2-3; D gene: -; CDR3 protein: AIRVGVGTDTQY
V gene: TRBV6-5; J gene: TRBJ1-5; D gene: TRBD1; CDR3 protein: ASSHQDRPPSNQPQH
V gene: TRBV10-2; J gene: TRBJ2-5; D gene: -; CDR3 protein: ASSDPHQGTILRFNEQY
V gene: TRBV2; J gene: -; D gene: TRBD2; CDR3 protein: ASTRTSGEETQY
V gene: TRBV28; J gene: TRBJ1-5; D gene: TRBD1; CDR3 protein: ASSAYGIDRGNQPQH
V gene: TRBV3-1; J gene: TRBJ2-7; D gene: -; CDR3 protein: ASSQGQKRY
V gene: TRBV7-9; J gene: TRBJ2-7; D gene: -; CDR3 protein: ASDIGGSSYEQY
V gene: TRBV7-8; J gene: TRBJ2-5; D gene: -; CDR3 protein: ASSLGPGYYEQY
V gene: TRBV5-1; J gene: TRBJ2-3; D gene: -; CDR3 protein: ASKASGTDTQY
V gene: TRBV7-9; J gene: TRBJ2-3; D gene: -; CDR3 protein: ASSPPSVEDTQY
V gene: TRBV27; J gene: TRBJ1-6; D gene: TRBD1; CDR3 protein: ASSLNNWDREPYNSPLH
V gene: TRBV7-2; J gene: TRBJ2-1; D gene: -; CDR3 protein: ASSLAQRTYNEQF
V gene: TRBV4-2; J gene: TRBJ1-1; D gene: -; CDR3 protein: ASSQGRKNTEAF
V gene: TRBV4-1; J gene: TRBJ2-1; D gene: -; CDR3 protein: ASSQGTQSSYNEQF
V gene: TRBV20-1; J gene: TRBJ2-3; D gene: -; CDR3 protein: SAGIVGRGTDTQY
V gene: TRBV7-2; J gene: TRBJ1-2; D gene: TRBD1; CDR3 protein: ASSVQGALSGYT
V gene: TRBV3-1; J gene: TRBJ2-3; D gene: TRBD1; CDR3 protein: ASSQGPGTGIGTDTQY
V gene: TRBV7-9; J gene: TRBJ2-1; D gene: TRBD1; CDR3 protein: ASRGQASPSEQF
V gene: TRBV4-1; J gene: TRBJ2-7; D gene: -; CDR3 protein: ASSHQESERVYEQY
V gene: TRBV10-2; J gene: TRBJ2-2; D gene: -; CDR3 protein: ASNLTVGTAGELF
V gene: TRBV3-1; J gene: TRBJ1-1; D gene: -; CDR3 protein: ASSQGGPLNTEAF